This record concerns one T cell receptor (beta chain) sequence. Its antigen is currently unknown. Time point defined: late sampling 161 to 241 days after vaccination in three convalescent patients. Specified treatment: approximately 9-day PBMC culture with coronavirus spike peptide pools or control peptides (ViraFEST assay). Peptide pools at approximately 10 ug/ml, together with 7.5 to 10 IU/ml IL-2, were added to cultures of some 2 million PBMCs per well. In germline, CDR1 is MNHNS, CDR2 SASEGT. This CDR3 has 14 residues. Trimming left V 6 bases short and J 4 bases short, with 13 bases between. The record originates from a study of vaccination and CD4 T cells after COVID-19. Study outcomes and limitations: Researchers report that a median approximately 86% of reactive clones in convalescent patients surfaced only post-vaccination.

Sequence data for DNA of cultured CD4+ T cells were generated by the Oncomine TCR Beta short-read assay. CD4+ T cells were cultured, and genomic DNA was extracted from them. A single record per CDR3 protein comes from TCRdb applying MiXCR to the PCR reads. The data show tens of thousands of distinct CDR3 sequences, with around 46% seen just once and 4% to 5% held by the top ten. The sequencing used CD4+ T cells from blood, cultured in vitro, collected about 7 months after SARS-CoV-2 vaccination. The sequence was obtained from a human donor who had recovered from COVID-19. V gene TRBV6-1 combines with J gene TRBJ1-3; possible D gene TRBD1, 5 bases. CDR3 bases: TGTGCCAGCAGAAAAGCACAGGCCGGAAACACCATATATTTT. This translates into CASRKAQAGNTIYF.